This T cell receptor beta chain was recorded in a study of T cells in Graves' hyperthyroidism and ophthalmopathy (dated by TCRdb to about 2019). Context from the whole study: Peripheral blood samples were taken at the time of initial diagnosis, prior to any treatment. After sampling, hyperthyroidism patients received methimazole starting at 30 mg daily, and ophthalmopathy patients received high-dose intravenous methylprednisolone. To identify distinguishing TCR V-J signatures, a discovery cohort of 100 patients was used, comprising 43 with Graves' ophthalmopathy and around 60 with stable Graves' hyperthyroidism. The paper reports TCR Vbeta CDR3 sequencing of 135 peripheral blood samples: under 45 ophthalmopathy, roughly 74 hyperthyroidism and around 17 progressor patients. The study also compared thyroid tissue and blood T-cell repertoires from about 6 Graves' hyperthyroidism patients. The approximately 90 discovery patients were divided at random into training and test sets in a 7:3 ratio. Whether ophthalmopathy could be predicted prospectively was tested in an independent validation cohort made up of roughly 20 hyperthyroidism patients plus 17 patients who later progressed to ophthalmopathy.

For this clonotype: The clone's antigen remains unknown. No base quality information exists; no much larger clone differs at one position.

What the authors observed across the whole study: In validation, the model predicted progression to ophthalmopathy with roughly 70% sensitivity and 72.22% specificity, a median of 6.5 months before onset. A 13 V-J signature model separated ophthalmopathy from stable hyperthyroidism, with just over 85% sensitivity and roughly 81% specificity in cross-validation and 80%/75% in testing. Blood samples also contained most of the expanded thyroid clonotypes (frequency above 0.001), which suggests that blood repertoires may reflect thyroid immune responses. Sample size was not statistically predetermined, and blinding of investigators to group allocation was not performed.

There are 15 amino acids in the CDR3, from cysteine to phenylalanine inclusive. Only the CDR3 portion is preserved as DNA: 45 bases, with reading frame beginning at the first base. A distance of 19 bases separates the germline ends of V and J, which lose 4 bases and 7 bases respectively. CDR1 and CDR2 were assigned from the germline V gene as LGHNA and YNFKEQ. Graves' hyperthyroidism was defined as stable when no progression to ophthalmopathy occurred over 18 months of follow-up. Hyperthyroidism patients were newly diagnosed, with disease duration under 2 months, and aged 18 to 65 years. The study excluded patients with uncontrolled infections, other autoimmune diseases, pregnancy or lactation. Diagnoses were established on the basis of clinical symptoms, serum thyroxine and TRAb, thyroid ultrasound, and orbital computed tomography. PBMCs were separated from under 11 ml of fresh peripheral blood using Ficoll-Paque density gradient centrifugation. Total RNA was extracted using Trizol reagent, and RNA quality was assessed on an Agilent 2100 Bioanalyzer.

The TCR beta CDR3 regions were amplified from the RNA transcripts. The TCR CDR3 was subjected to a first round of RT-PCR using the HTBI primer set and the Qiagen OneStep RT-PCR kit. Libraries were constructed in a second round of multiplex PCR, after which size selection and purification were carried out. Paired-end sequencing of the libraries was performed with 100 bp reads on an Illumina HiSeq2000. The paper's processing steps were these. SOAPnuke was used to process the raw data, throwing out any read that contained adapters or uncalled bases, had a mean Phred below 15, or lacked an exact constant-primer or identifier match. COPE v1.2.5 was used to merge the high-quality paired reads, and each unique nucleotide sequence was defined as a clonotype. MiTCR v1.1 was used to align the clonotypes against IMGT TRBV, TRBD and TRBJ reference segments. Analysis was restricted to V-J combinations with a frequency above 0.0001, which covered just over 98% of repertoires. A TCS score was defined as the ratio between F50 (clonal expansion) and ExV (chaos), using BLOSUM62-based TCRdist between CDR3 peptides within each V-J. Welch's t-statistics and random forest reduced roughly 540 V-J features to 13, which were used in a naive Bayes classifier (R e1071). The Morisita-Horn index was used to measure how similar the thyroid and blood repertoires were. TCRdb redid the processing of the public reads, applying fastp at Q25 and MiXCR, and retained in-frame beta chains. CDR3 protein duplicates are merged, each entry listing the most common genes and DNA. For this entry, the V and J calls and clone size follow TCRdb and not the study's own pipeline. This sample comprises hundreds of thousands of distinct CDR3 sequences, more than 30% of them detected only once. Of the sample, more than 7% is held by the ten largest clones.

The specimen was blood. The chain was built from TRBV4-2 and TRBJ2-5; TRBD2 is a possible D gene, resting on 6 matching bases. The receptor comes from a man between 18 and 35 years old with Graves' hyperthyroidism. The CDR3 region: CASSPPTLGGGTQYF. The DNA reads TGTGCCAGCAGCCCCCCGACGCTTGGGGGAGGGACCCAGTACTTC.